Listed here are 2 T cell receptor beta chains from one sample, sequenced in a study of T cells after yellow fever vaccination. TCRdb ran MiXCR on the 5' RACE reads and lists one entry per CDR3 protein. The table shows a few hundred thousand distinct CDR3 sequences, with around 3.6% occurring only once. The material sequenced was PBMCs, taken on the day of the yellow fever booster vaccination. The source is a man between 18 and 29 years old who received the YFV17D yellow fever vaccine.

This clonotype has a count of ten or more. The rearrangement uses TRBV5-4 and TRBJ1-1; 10 nucleotides line up with TRBD1. With 2 bases clipped from V and 4 bases from J, the junction kept 8 bases outside the gene matches. The germline CDR1 and CDR2 sequences are SGHNT and YYREEE (reference sequence). The CDR3 sequence is 16 residues long. CDR3 nucleotide sequence: TGTGCCAGCAGCTTCAGGACAGGGGGGTACAGCACTGAAGCTTTCTTT. It is translated as CASSFRTGGYSTEAFF.

This clonotype was counted only a few times. The rearrangement uses TRBV28 and TRBJ2-1, with TRBD2 matching 7 bases. The CDR3 totals 14 residues. Germline V CDR1 and CDR2: MDHEN, SYDVKM. Losses at the gene ends were 8 bases for V and 10 bases for J; bases not matched to a gene: 14. The CDR3 sequence: CASVSGGGSGEQFF. DNA for the CDR3: TGTGCCAGCGTGAGTGGAGGCGGGAGCGGCGAGCAGTTCTTC.